This T cell receptor beta chain is drawn from a study of CD4+ T cells in melanoma. Germline V gene sequence: CDR1 SGHTA, CDR2 FQGTGA. The V end was cut by 5 bases, the J end by 3 bases, with 20 bases between. This CDR3 comprises 16 residues. Some clones are missing from TCRdb's copy, which holds only in-frame ones; the method was immunoSEQ multiplex PCR. This table has 50,000 to 60,000 clones, over 60% appearing once. Sequenced sample: tumor tissue. The TCR was taken from a human donor with melanoma. V gene TRBV7-3 combines with J gene TRBJ2-7; D possibly matches TRBD1 or TRBD2 (5 bases each). The CDR3 is CASSAPIRDPDYEQYF. CDR3 DNA: TGTGCCAGCAGCGCGCCAATACGGGACCCCGACTACGAGCAGTACTTC.